The T cell receptor beta chain described here comes from a study of cytomegalovirus exposure and HLA in healthy donors. Study observations and caveats: Generally TCR sequences proved uncommon, though certain public TCRs appeared in numerous donors.

Details on this clone: Its cognate antigen is unknown.

Assay used: immunoSEQ multiplex PCR; TCRdb lists only in-frame clones, some missing. The repertoire holds some 120,000 clones, with nearly 90% as singletons. The origin of this receptor is a woman between 18 and 29 years old in good health and CMV-seronegative. Source material: PBMCs.

As DNA, the CDR3 is TGTGCCAGCAGCGGAGTGGGTACCTCTGGGGCCAACGTCCTGACTTTC. Protein sequence: CASSGVGTSGANVLTF. V usage is TRBV7-9 and J usage is TRBJ2-6; no definite D call. The germline V gene encodes CDR1 SEHNR and CDR2 FQNEAQ (reference sequence). The CDR3 is 16 residues long. Trimming shortened V by 5 bases and J by 0 bases, and 11 bases separated the two germline ends.